These 32 T cell receptor beta chains were sequenced from one sample in a study of vaccination effects on CD4 cells after COVID-19. TCRdb's table, derived via immunoSEQ multiplex PCR, lists solely in-frame clones and lacks some. The sample includes approximately 76,000 clones, about 78% of them seen just once. Which antigens these TCRs recognize remains unknown. ViraFEST assay sequencing came after antigen-specific CD4+ T cells were expanded with viral peptide pools. Culturing for around 10 days preceded CD4+ T cell isolation. Among the vaccine recipients, none had a prior SARS-CoV-2 infection, and nucleocapsid antibodies were negative. The starting material was CD4+ T cells from PBMCs cultured with SARS-CoV-2 spike peptides, obtained before COVID-19 vaccination. The source of these receptors is a human donor who received a COVID-19 vaccine.

The V gene is TRBV30, the J gene TRBJ1-2; 9 bases are a match to TRBD1. This CDR3 is 15 amino acids long. Germline values: CDR1 GTSNPN, CDR2 SVGIG (reference sequence). V trimming: 3 bases; J trimming: 2 bases; junction bases outside the gene matches: 7. The CDR3 DNA sequence: TGTGCCTGGAGCTTTCCGGGACAGGGAAACTATGGCTACACCTTC. Translating gives CAWSFPGQGNYGYTF.

The chain joins TRBV15 to TRBJ2-3; D may be TRBD2 (6 bases). Germline V lookup: CDR1 LNHNV, CDR2 YYDKDF (reference sequence). Trimming removed 1 base from V and 5 bases from J, with 7 bases in between. This CDR3 comprises 13 residues. The CDR3 DNA reads TGTGCCACCAGCAGAGTGCGGGGAGATACGCAGTATTTT. Its translation: CATSRVRGDTQYF. The entire variable domain, with the rest obtained from reference TRBV15 and TRBJ2-3, is as follows: DAMVIQNPRYQVTQFGKPVTLSCSQTLNHNVMYWYQQKSSQAPKLLFHYYDKDFNNEADTPDNFQSRRPNTSFCFLDIRSPGLGDTAMYLCATSRVRGDTQYFGPGTRLTVL.

The genes are TRBV6-1 and TRBJ2-3, with 7 bases lining up with TRBD1. This CDR3 is 15 amino acids long. The V gene end was trimmed by 2 bases and the J gene end by 2 bases; junction bases not matched to a gene: 4. CDR1 is MNHNS and CDR2 is SASEGT in the germline V gene. The CDR3 sequence is CASSEMGQYTDTQYF. CDR3 DNA: TGTGCCAGCAGTGAAATGGGACAGTACACAGATACGCAGTATTTT.

The chain carries TRBV30 and TRBJ1-1; D is undetermined. With 1 base removed from V and 0 bases from J, the gap between germline ends came to 12 bases. The CDR3 has 15 residues. Germline V gives CDR1 GTSNPN, CDR2 SVGIG (reference sequence). The CDR3, as DNA: TGTGCCTGGAGTGGGACTTACCGGGTGAACACTGAAGCTTTCTTT. Translating gives CAWSGTYRVNTEAFF.

The chain recombines TRBV6-1 with TRBJ1-5; D unresolved. V lost 1 base and J 6 bases, leaving 7 bases between the germline ends. Germline CDR1 is MNHNS and CDR2 is SASEGT. The CDR3 has 13 residues. As DNA, the CDR3 is TGTGCCAGCAGTGAAGGGGTCGGTCAGCCCCAGCATTTT. It is translated as CASSEGVGQPQHF.

This clone is a singleton in its sample. J is TRBJ2-5 and V is TRBV7-9; tentatively, D is TRBD1 or TRBD2 (5 bases each). The CDR3 covers 14 residues. V was pared by 5 bases and J by 2 bases, with 12 bases between. Germline assignment: CDR1 SEHNR and CDR2 FQNEAQ (reference sequence). CDR3: CASSQTGPQETQYF. CDR3 in DNA: TGTGCCAGCAGCCAGACGGGGCCTCAAGAGACCCAGTACTTC. The whole variable domain, filled in from reference TRBV7-9 and TRBJ2-5, reads DTGVSQNPRHKITKRGQNVTFRCDPISEHNRLYWYRQTLGQGPEFLTYFQNEAQLEKSRLLSDRFSAERPKGSFSTLEIQRTEQGDSAMYLCASSQTGPQETQYFGPGTRLLVL.

The chain couples TRBV7-2 to TRBJ1-2; maybe TRBD1 (6 bases). Germline lookup yields CDR1 SGHTA and CDR2 FQGNSA. This CDR3 has 15 amino acids. Trimming removed 4 bases from V and 2 bases from J, with 14 bases in between. In DNA, the CDR3 is TGTGCCAGCAGCTCGCTACAGGGATGGAACTATGGCTACACCTTC. Amino acid sequence: CASSSLQGWNYGYTF.

The chain couples TRBV5-4 to TRBJ1-4, with 8 bases that match TRBD1. Trimming cost V 0 bases and J 6 bases; bases outside gene matches: 1. The CDR3 is 14 residues long. Per the germline V gene, CDR1 is SGHNT and CDR2 is YYREEE (reference sequence). CDR3 region: CASSLAGGHEKLFF. The CDR3 nucleotides read TGTGCCAGCAGCTTGGCAGGGGGCCATGAAAAACTGTTTTTT.

This clone was seen more than once but under ten times. The chain joins TRBV2 to TRBJ1-1; 7 nucleotides align to TRBD1. Germline V gene data show CDR1 as SNHLY and CDR2 as FYNNEI. The CDR3 sequence is 13 residues long. Germline trimming cut 6 bases from V and 7 bases from J; bases unmatched to any gene: 8. The CDR3: CASSGDSPSEAFF. CDR3 nucleotide sequence: TGTGCCAGCAGCGGGGACAGCCCTAGTGAAGCTTTCTTT.

The CDR3 loop is CASSFGQGGPQHF. The CDR3 DNA reads TGCGCCAGCAGCTTCGGACAGGGTGGGCCCCAGCATTTT. The chain is built from TRBV5-1 and TRBJ1-5, with 8 bases identical to TRBD1. The CDR3 covers 13 residues. Per the germline V gene, CDR1 is SGHRS and CDR2 is YFSETQ. The J segment lost 9 bases and the V segment lost 2 bases, leaving 4 bases of the junction unmatched.

The chain combines TRBV5-1 with TRBJ1-3; TRBD1 is a possible D gene (6 bases). Germline V CDR1 and CDR2: SGHRS, YFSETQ. Trimming stripped 4 bases from V and 0 bases from J, with 14 bases between. The length of the CDR3 is 16 residues. CDR3 region: CASSLDTGFSGNTIYF. The DNA of the CDR3 is TGCGCCAGCAGCCTGGACACAGGGTTCTCTGGAAACACCATATATTTT.

The chain carries TRBV6-2 or TRBV6-3 and TRBJ2-5; weak D call: TRBD1 (6 bases). CDR1 is MNHEY, CDR2 SVGEGT, per germline. The CDR3 spans 17 residues. Trimming pared 0 bases from V and 2 bases from J, leaving 16 bases between. The CDR3 nucleotides read TGTGCCAGCAGTTACTCGTTAAAAGAGGGGGTTCAAGAGACCCAGTACTTC. Its protein is CASSYSLKEGVQETQYF.

V gene TRBV2 combines with J gene TRBJ1-4, with 10 bases that match TRBD1. Trimming at V came to 6 bases and at J to 5 bases, leaving 15 bases not matched to a gene. The CDR3 length is 18 residues. Germline V gene data show CDR1 as SNHLY and CDR2 as FYNNEI. The CDR3 coding sequence is TGTGCCAGCAGGGGGGACAGGGGCGTTTATCGTTTGAATGAAAAACTGTTTTTT. It specifies CASRGDRGVYRLNEKLFF.

V is TRBV20-1 and J is TRBJ2-7; D perhaps matches TRBD2 (5 bases). There are 11 residues in the CDR3. V was cut by 6 bases and J by 4 bases, with 10 bases left in between. Germline V CDR1 and CDR2: DFQATT, SNEGSKA (reference sequence). CDR3 sequence: CSAVRGYEQYV. CDR3 DNA sequence: TGCAGTGCCGTTCGGGGATACGAGCAGTACGTC.

The chain uses TRBV24-1 and TRBJ2-2; 8 bases are shared with TRBD1. V gave up 2 bases and J gave up 3 bases; unmatched junction bases: 4. Looked up from germline, CDR1 is KGHDR and CDR2 is SFDVKD. The CDR3 is 16 residues long. The CDR3 DNA reads TGTGCCACCAGTGATTCTAGGACAGGGCACACCGGGGAGCTGTTTTTT. As protein: CATSDSRTGHTGELFF.

J is TRBJ2-7 and V is TRBV6-2 or TRBV6-3; no clear D gene. CDR3 length equals 14 residues. Trimming took off 2 bases at V and 7 bases at J, with 15 bases between the two ends. Germline lookup yields CDR1 MNHEY and CDR2 SVGEGT. The CDR3 reads CASSYGEGRWEQYV. The CDR3 region has the DNA TGTGCCAGCAGTTACGGGGAAGGCAGGTGGGAGCAGTACGTC.

The chain recombines TRBV29-1 with TRBJ1-2, with 8 bases matching TRBD1. Germline V gene sequence: CDR1 SQVTM, CDR2 ANQGSEA. The CDR3 totals 14 residues. Germline trimming cut 3 bases from V and 0 bases from J; bases unmatched to any gene: 3. CDR3 region: CSVDQTGANYGYTF. The CDR3, as DNA: TGCAGCGTTGATCAGACAGGGGCTAACTATGGCTACACCTTC.

The chain links TRBV3-1 (or the pseudogene TRBV3-2) to TRBJ1-2; D not resolved. Germline CDR1 is LGHDT and CDR2 is YNNKEL (reference sequence). Between the trimmed V and J ends, which lost 0 bases and 8 bases, there was a span of 13 bases. This CDR3 region has 14 residues. Written as DNA, the CDR3 is TGTGCCAGCAGCCAAGATAGCTCGGGGAGGGGCTACACCTTC. It codes for CASSQDSSGRGYTF.

Only a few counts were recorded for this clone. This chain uses TRBV18 with TRBJ2-2; D remains unclear. The CDR3 sequence is 16 residues long. Germline V CDR1 and CDR2: KGHSH, LQKENI. V lost 3 bases to trimming and J lost 4 bases, with 15 bases between them. In DNA form, the CDR3 reads TGTGCCAGCTCACCCCTTCCCAACCTGAGCACCGGGGAGCTGTTTTTT. Protein: CASSPLPNLSTGELFF.

The J gene is TRBJ2-3, the V gene TRBV19, with D possibly TRBD1 on 6 matching bases. Between the trimmed V and J ends, which lost 5 bases and 6 bases, there was a span of 12 bases. CDR3 size: 13 residues. Per the germline V gene, CDR1 is LNHDA and CDR2 is SQIVND (reference sequence). The CDR3 region is CASSPQGLDTQYF. In DNA form, the CDR3 reads TGTGCCAGTAGTCCCCAGGGGCTGGATACGCAGTATTTT. The full variable domain, completed using reference TRBV19 and TRBJ2-3, is DGGITQSPKYLFRKEGQNVTLSCEQNLNHDAMYWYRQDPGQGLRLIYYSQIVNDFQKGDIAEGYSVSREKKESFPLTVTSAQKNPTAFYLCASSPQGLDTQYFGPGTRLTVL.

The J gene is TRBJ1-5, the V gene TRBV12-3 or TRBV12-4; D gene unclear. The CDR3 is 11 amino acids. The V end was cut by 8 bases, the J end by 9 bases, with 11 bases between. The CDR3 coding sequence is TGTGCCAGCGGAGGGCTGGGGCCCCAGCATTTT. It is translated as CASGGLGPQHF.

This rearrangement joins TRBV3-1 (or the pseudogene TRBV3-2) to TRBJ2-5; D is possibly TRBD1 (7 bases). Trimming shortened V by 4 bases and J by 5 bases, and 14 bases separated the two germline ends. The CDR3 spans 14 residues. Germline-derived CDR1 and CDR2 are LGHDT and YNNKEL (reference sequence). The DNA of the CDR3 is TGTGCCAGCAGCCTTAGGACAGGAGGGGAGACCCAGTACTTC. This sequence encodes CASSLRTGGETQYF.

The chain combines TRBV5-1 with TRBJ1-1; weak D call: TRBD1 (6 bases). Germline CDR1 and CDR2: SGHRS and YFSETQ. The CDR3 extends over 15 amino acids. The V end lost 4 bases, the J end lost 1 base, and 14 bases lay between the germline ends. CDR3 protein: CASSPRTGPNTEAFF. CDR3 nucleotide sequence: TGCGCCAGCAGCCCCCGAACAGGGCCGAACACTGAAGCTTTCTTT. The complete variable domain, with remaining parts taken from reference TRBV5-1 and TRBJ1-1, reads KAGVTQTPRYLIKTRGQQVTLSCSPISGHRSVSWYQQTPGQGLQFLFEYFSETQRNKGNFPGRFSGRQFSNSRSEMNVSTLELGDSALYLCASSPRTGPNTEAFFGQGTRLTVV.

The chain is built from TRBV24-1 and TRBJ2-5; D is possibly TRBD1 (5 bases). Trimming took off 2 bases at V and 4 bases at J, with 13 bases between the two ends. The germline V gene has CDR1 KGHDR and CDR2 SFDVKD. This CDR3 is built from 15 residues. CDR3 nucleotide sequence: TGTGCCACCAGTGATTCAGCAGGGTATCGAGAGACCCAGTACTTC. Protein sequence: CATSDSAGYRETQYF.

This chain joins TRBV11-2 and TRBJ2-1; TRBD1 is a possible D gene (5 bases). V lost 1 base and J lost 9, with 13 bases in between. CDR1 and CDR2 (germline): SGHAT, FQNNGV. This CDR3 is built from 14 residues. Here the CDR3 DNA reads TGTGCCAGCAGCTTAGGTTTACAGGTGAGTGAGCAGTTCTTC. Translation: CASSLGLQVSEQFF. Full variable domain (missing parts from reference TRBV11-2 and TRBJ2-1): EAGVAQSPRYKIIEKRQSVAFWCNPISGHATLYWYQQILGQGPKLLIQFQNNGVVDDSQLPKDRFSAERLKGVDSTLKIQPAKLEDSAVYLCASSLGLQVSEQFFGPGTRLTVL.

The V gene is TRBV2, the J gene TRBJ2-5; tentative D call: TRBD1 (5 bases). Germline lookup yields CDR1 SNHLY and CDR2 FYNNEI. The length of the CDR3 is 14 residues. V lost 7 bases and J lost 4, with 16 bases in between. The CDR3 coding sequence is TGTGCCAGCACCTACACACAGACAGTAGAGACCCAGTACTTC. Residues: CASTYTQTVETQYF.

This clone was found many times. The gene calls are TRBV9 and TRBJ2-6; possibly TRBD2 for D (5 bases). Germline V lookup: CDR1 SGDLS, CDR2 YYNGEE. V lost 3 bases, J lost 1 base, and 14 bases lay in between. There are 17 residues in the CDR3. The CDR3 spells CASSAAPRGSGANVLTF. For the CDR3, the DNA is TGTGCCAGCAGCGCCGCCCCTCGGGGTTCTGGGGCCAACGTCCTGACTTTC. Full variable domain (missing parts from reference TRBV9 and TRBJ2-6): DSGVTQTPKHLITATGQRVTLRCSPRSGDLSVYWYQQSLDQGLQFLIQYYNGEERAKGNILERFSAQQFPDLHSELNLSSLELGDSALYFCASSAAPRGSGANVLTFGAGSRLTVL.

CDR3 DNA: TGTGCCAGCAGCATTTCCGGGACTCCCTTCGTGGAGACCCAGTACTTC. Encoded protein: CASSISGTPFVETQYF. The chain employs TRBV11-2 and TRBJ2-5; tentatively, D is TRBD2 (6 bases). The V end was cut by 5 bases, the J end by 5 bases, with 21 bases between. In germline, CDR1 is SGHAT, CDR2 FQNNGV. The CDR3 length is 16 residues.

The chain couples TRBV5-1 to TRBJ2-5; TRBD2 matches at 7 bases. The CDR3 is 14 amino acids. Germline assignment: CDR1 SGHRS and CDR2 YFSETQ. The J segment lost 4 bases and the V segment lost 0 bases, leaving 3 bases of the junction unmatched. The CDR3: CASSLELAGETQYF. CDR3 DNA sequence: TGCGCCAGCAGCTTGGAATTAGCGGGAGAGACCCAGTACTTC.

A single count supports this clone. This sequence joins TRBV9 and TRBJ2-5, with D perhaps being TRBD1 or TRBD2 (5 bases each). Germline CDR1 reads SGDLS; CDR2 reads YYNGEE. This CDR3 has 15 residues. The V and J ends lost 6 bases and 5 bases respectively, with 20 bases between them. CDR3 in amino acids: CASNRRGAAPETQYF. CDR3 DNA sequence: TGTGCCAGCAATAGAAGAGGGGCAGCGCCCGAGACCCAGTACTTC.

The chain joins TRBV29-1 to TRBJ2-6; D is uncertain. This CDR3 region has 13 residues. V was shortened by 6 bases and J by 4 bases, with 10 bases between the two germline ends. CDR1 is SQVTM and CDR2 is ANQGSEA in the germline V gene. The CDR3 DNA reads TGCAGCGTGGCCCCTACCGGGGCCAACGTCCTGACTTTC. Its protein is CSVAPTGANVLTF.

V is TRBV30 and J is TRBJ1-6; a possible D gene is TRBD1 (6 bases). V lost 0 bases and J lost 0, with 12 bases in between. Per germline, CDR1 GTSNPN and CDR2 SVGIG (reference sequence). There are 17 residues in the CDR3. CDR3 bases: TGTGCCTGGAGTGTAGTTGGAGGGGGCTCCTATAATTCACCCCTCCACTTT. Its protein is CAWSVVGGGSYNSPLHF. Full variable domain (remainder filled in from reference TRBV30 and TRBJ1-6): SQTIHQWPATLVQPVGSPLSLECTVEGTSNPNLYWYRQAAGRGLQLLFYSVGIGQISSEVPQNLSASRPQDRQFILSSKKLLLSDSGFYLCAWSVVGGGSYNSPLHFGNGTRLTVT.